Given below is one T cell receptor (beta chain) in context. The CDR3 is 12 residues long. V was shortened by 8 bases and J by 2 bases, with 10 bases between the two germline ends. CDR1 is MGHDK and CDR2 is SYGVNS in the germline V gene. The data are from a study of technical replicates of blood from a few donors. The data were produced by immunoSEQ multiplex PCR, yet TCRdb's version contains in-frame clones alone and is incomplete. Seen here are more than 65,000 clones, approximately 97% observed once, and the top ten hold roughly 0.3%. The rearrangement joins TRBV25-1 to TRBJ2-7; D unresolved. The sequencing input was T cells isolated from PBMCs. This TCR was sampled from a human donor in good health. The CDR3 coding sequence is TGTGCCAGCTCCCCAGGCACCTACGAGCAGTACTTC. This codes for CASSPGTYEQYF.